This T cell receptor beta chain was captured in a study of regulatory T cells in long-lasting Graves disease. Trimming removed 7 bases at V and 4 bases at J, with 8 bases between. CDR3 length: 12 amino acids. Germline V gene data show CDR1 as SNHLY and CDR2 as FYNNEI. The time point was: newly diagnosed GD, antithyroid drugs for less than 3 months. Extracted PBMC RNA gave rise to the TCR library. Libraries of TCR beta came from iRepertoire HTBI primers plus Arm-PCR of CDR3 regions. TCRdb used MiXCR to reprocess the multiplex PCR reads, holding one entry per CDR3 protein. In the table there are about 530,000 distinct CDR3 sequences, more than 15% of which are singletons. The data were also submitted as part of a second study, on T cells in Graves' hyperthyroidism and ophthalmopathy. That investigation notes: When the TCR CDR3 underwent first-round RT-PCR, the HTBI primer set was used.

The V gene is TRBV2, the J gene TRBJ1-3, with D hard to call. Sample: peripheral blood mononuclear cells (PBMCs), taken at new diagnosis, from a patient treated with antithyroid drugs. This sequence was found in a woman aged 35-60 years with Graves disease. CDR3 sequence: CASKHEGNTIYF. CDR3 sequence (DNA): TGTGCCAGCAAACATGAGGGAAACACCATATATTTT.